This entry lists 25 T cell receptor beta chains sequenced from one sample in a study of cytomegalovirus exposure and HLA in healthy donors. The study ran its PCR with 60 Vbeta and 13 Jbeta primers. This table comes from immunoSEQ multiplex PCR, and its TCRdb copy is limited to in-frame clones, with some not included. The sample comprises 130,000 to 150,000 clones, roughly 80% of which are singletons, and roughly 6.3% rests with the top ten. Sequencing used PBMCs. Receptor source: a woman between 40 and 50 years old in good health and CMV-seropositive.

The chain has TRBV5-1 and TRBJ2-1, with D unclear. Trimming removed 3 bases at V and 8 bases at J, with 12 bases between. The CDR3 is 13 residues long. Germline loops: CDR1 SGHRS, CDR2 YFSETQ. CDR3 nucleotides: TGCGCCAGCAGCTCGGCTAGATTAGATGAGCAGTTCTTC. This sequence encodes CASSSARLDEQFF.

This chain joins TRBV4-1 and TRBJ1-4; D perhaps matches TRBD1 (6 bases). There are 16 residues in the CDR3. V lost 4 bases and J lost 5, with 17 bases in between. Germline V gives CDR1 MGHRA, CDR2 YSYEKL. The chain's CDR3 is CASSRASTGENEKLFF. In DNA, the CDR3 is TGCGCCAGCAGCCGAGCTTCGACAGGAGAGAATGAAAAACTGTTTTTT.

The chain uses TRBV5-1 and TRBJ2-7, with D possibly being TRBD1 (7 bases). The CDR3 loop spans 16 amino acids. Trimming removed 3 bases from V and 4 bases from J, with 20 bases in between. Germline V gene sequence: CDR1 SGHRS, CDR2 YFSETQ. The DNA of the CDR3 is TGCGCCAGCAGCTCTGGAGGGGGCTTTTGGGGGTACGAGCAGTACTTC. Protein sequence: CASSSGGGFWGYEQYF.

The chain recombines TRBV15 with TRBJ1-5, with D possibly being TRBD1 (5 bases). The germline CDR1 and CDR2 sequences are LNHNV and YYDKDF (reference sequence). The CDR3 has 16 amino acids. Trimming left V 1 base short and J 0 bases short, with 10 bases between. CDR3 sequence (DNA): TGTGCCACCAGCAGAGTCGACAGAAATAGCAATCAGCCCCAGCATTTT. It encodes CATSRVDRNSNQPQHF.

The CDR3 spells CASSPGQRRETQYF. CDR3 bases: TGTGCCAGTAGTCCCGGACAGCGGCGGGAGACCCAGTACTTC. V is TRBV19 and J is TRBJ2-5, with D maybe TRBD1 (6 bases). Germline CDR1 and CDR2: LNHDA and SQIVND (reference sequence). Trimming pared 5 bases from V and 5 bases from J, leaving 15 bases between. The CDR3 spans 14 residues.

The CDR3 region has the DNA TGTGCCAGCAGGGGGCGGGGGCAGACCCAGTACTTC. Protein: CASRGRGQTQYF. The chain recombines TRBV27 with TRBJ2-5; perhaps TRBD2 as D (7 bases). Per the germline V gene, CDR1 is MNHEY and CDR2 is SMNVEV (reference sequence). The CDR3 consists of 12 residues. Trimming took off 6 bases at V and 6 bases at J, with 11 bases between the two ends.

The chain employs TRBV7-6 and TRBJ2-7, with 10 bases lining up with TRBD1. CDR3 length: 17 residues. V lost 1 base, J lost 5 bases, and 11 bases stayed unmatched. The germline gives CDR1 SGHVS, CDR2 FNYEAQ. CDR3 amino acids: CASSLDTRGTGDHEQYF. CDR3 DNA: TGTGCCAGCAGCTTAGACACTCGGGGGACAGGGGACCACGAGCAGTACTTC.

V is TRBV13 and J is TRBJ2-3; 12 nucleotides agree with TRBD2. The CDR3 has 17 amino acids. The V and J ends lost 2 bases and 8 bases, in that order; junction bases with no gene match: 11. Germline CDR1 is PRHDT and CDR2 is FYEKMQ (reference sequence). The CDR3 bases are TGTGCCAGCAGCTTAAGGGGAGGGGGGACTAGCGGGTCTACGCAGTATTTT. The encoded protein is CASSLRGGGTSGSTQYF. Looking up the rest from reference TRBV13 and TRBJ2-3 gives the full variable domain: AAGVIQSPRHLIKEKRETATLKCYPIPRHDTVYWYQQGPGQDPQFLISFYEKMQSDKGSIPDRFSAQQFSDYHSELNMSSLELGDSALYFCASSLRGGGTSGSTQYFGPGTRLTVL.

Worth noting for this clone: Other DNA sequences in the same sample also yield this CDR3. The genes are TRBV5-5 and TRBJ2-5; TRBD2 matches at 9 bases. CDR3 length: 15 residues. The V gene's germline CDR1 is SGHKS and CDR2 YYEKEE (reference sequence). The ends lost 0 bases at V and 0 bases at J; junction bases unmatched: 0. This CDR3 reads CASSLGLADQETQYF. Written as DNA, the CDR3 is TGTGCCAGCAGCTTGGGACTAGCGGACCAAGAGACCCAGTACTTC.

As for this clone: Relative to the germline gene, one junction end is altered; a read error may explain this. The V gene is TRBV7-9, the J gene TRBJ1-3, with D uncertain. There are 16 residues in the CDR3. Germline loops: CDR1 SEHNR, CDR2 FQNEAQ (reference sequence). The CDR3 is CSSSLVGPQSGNTIYF. CDR3 DNA sequence: TGTTCCAGCAGCTTAGTCGGCCCACAGTCCGGAAACACCATATATTTT.

As DNA, the CDR3 is TGCGCCAGCAGCAGGGACAGCGATAATTCACCCCTCCACTTT. This sequence encodes CASSRDSDNSPLHF. The chain links TRBV5-1 to TRBJ1-6; 7 positions match TRBD1. Germline V gene data show CDR1 as SGHRS and CDR2 as YFSETQ. This CDR3 spans 14 amino acids. The V gene end was trimmed by 4 bases and the J gene end by 5 bases; junction bases not matched to a gene: 3.

The V call is TRBV7-2, the J call TRBJ2-7; TRBD1 agrees at 9 bases. V lost 5 bases to trimming and J lost 6 bases; unmatched junction nucleotides: 8. The CDR3 consists of 14 residues. In germline, CDR1 is SGHTA, CDR2 FQGNSA. In DNA, the CDR3 is TGTGCCAGCAGCCCCCGGGACAGGGTCGCCGAGCAGTACTTC. Its translation: CASSPRDRVAEQYF.

The chain has TRBV5-4 and TRBJ2-7; maybe TRBD2 (5 bases). The CDR3 is made up of 14 amino acids. Trimming left V 4 bases short and J 4 bases short, with 15 bases between. Per the germline V gene, CDR1 is SGHNT and CDR2 is YYREEE (reference sequence). In nucleotides, the CDR3 is TGTGCCAGCAGCCCCGGGAAAGGATCGTACGAGCAGTACTTC. Translated: CASSPGKGSYEQYF.

This clone has a single count. V and J are TRBV4-1 and TRBJ1-2; D is uncertain. This CDR3 comprises 15 residues. Looked up from germline, CDR1 is MGHRA and CDR2 is YSYEKL. With 4 bases removed from V and 1 base from J, the gap between germline ends came to 13 bases. CDR3: CASSRVATNNYGYTF. The CDR3, as DNA: TGCGCCAGCAGCCGAGTTGCGACAAATAACTATGGCTACACCTTC.

The chain joins TRBV5-4 to TRBJ1-1; weak D call: TRBD1 (5 bases). The CDR3 loop spans 12 amino acids. Trimming removed 0 bases at V and 11 bases at J, with 11 bases between. Germline V gene sequence: CDR1 SGHNT, CDR2 YYREEE (reference sequence). CDR3 in DNA: TGTGCCAGCAGCTTGGAGGGGCGTCGGGCTTTCTTT. Translating it yields CASSLEGRRAFF.

The table lists this clone with a few counts. The chain uses TRBV5-1 and TRBJ2-7, with D maybe TRBD1 (6 bases). Per the germline V gene, CDR1 is SGHRS and CDR2 is YFSETQ. V was trimmed by 1 base and J by 2 bases, leaving 16 bases between them. CDR3 length: 16 residues. The CDR3 coding sequence is TGCGCCAGCAGCTTGACCCCCAACAGGGCAACCTACGAGCAGTACTTC. The encoded protein is CASSLTPNRATYEQYF. The full variable domain, with the rest looked up from reference TRBV5-1 and TRBJ2-7, is KAGVTQTPRYLIKTRGQQVTLSCSPISGHRSVSWYQQTPGQGLQFLFEYFSETQRNKGNFPGRFSGRQFSNSRSEMNVSTLELGDSALYLCASSLTPNRATYEQYFGPGTRLTVT.

CDR3 in DNA: TGTGCCAGCAGTTGGACTATTTCGGGTAATGAAAAACTGTTTTTT. The encoded protein is CASSWTISGNEKLFF. The V gene is TRBV6-5, the J gene TRBJ1-4; D is unclear. The V gene's germline CDR1 is MNHEY and CDR2 SVGAGI. The CDR3 consists of 15 residues. V was pared by 4 bases and J by 4 bases, with 13 bases between.

V gene TRBV6-5 combines with J gene TRBJ2-3, with 8 bases aligning to TRBD2. The CDR3 length is 12 residues. CDR1 is MNHEY and CDR2 is SVGAGI in the germline V gene. The ends lost 6 bases at V and 6 bases at J; junction bases unmatched: 2. The CDR3 protein is CASRASGDTQYF. The CDR3 region has the DNA TGTGCCAGCAGGGCTAGCGGGGATACGCAGTATTTT.

The chain carries TRBV2 and TRBJ1-2, with 9 bases matching TRBD1. Germline lookup yields CDR1 SNHLY and CDR2 FYNNEI. V shed 4 bases, J shed 4 bases, and the junction held 7 bases outside the gene matches. This CDR3 is 15 amino acids long. The DNA of the CDR3 is TGTGCCAGCAGTGTCGGACAGGGGACGCGCTATGGCTACACCTTC. Protein sequence: CASSVGQGTRYGYTF.

This clone was observed a handful of times. The CDR3 sequence: CASSLAGGGTQYF. The CDR3 region has the DNA TGTGCCAGCAGCTTAGCGGGTGGGGGCACCCAGTACTTC. V and J are TRBV7-9 and TRBJ2-5; maybe TRBD1 (6 bases). V lost 0 bases to trimming and J lost 8 bases, with 10 bases between them. Per the germline V gene, CDR1 is SEHNR and CDR2 is FQNEAQ (reference sequence). The CDR3 length is 13 residues. Full variable domain (rest looked up from reference TRBV7-9 and TRBJ2-5): DTGVSQNPRHKITKRGQNVTFRCDPISEHNRLYWYRQTLGQGPEFLTYFQNEAQLEKSRLLSDRFSAERPKGSFSTLEIQRTEQGDSAMYLCASSLAGGGTQYFGPGTRLLVL.

This chain uses TRBV19 with TRBJ2-7, with 13 bases lining up with TRBD2. Germline CDR1 reads LNHDA; CDR2 reads SQIVND (reference sequence). The CDR3 extends over 15 amino acids. V gave up 6 bases and J gave up 3 bases; unmatched junction bases: 5. The CDR3 nucleotides are TGTGCCAGTAGGGGAAGGACTAGCGGGGGCTACGAGCAGTACTTC. It encodes CASRGRTSGGYEQYF.

This rearrangement joins TRBV5-5 to TRBJ1-3, with D unresolved. CDR1 is SGHKS, CDR2 YYEKEE, per germline (reference sequence). The CDR3 is 14 amino acids. V was clipped by 2 bases and J by 1 base, with 7 bases between them. The chain's CDR3 is CASSFSSSGNTIYF. CDR3 bases: TGTGCCAGCAGCTTCTCCTCGTCTGGAAACACCATATATTTT.

In this sample, this clone turned up a few times. The chain couples TRBV29-1 to TRBJ1-1; maybe TRBD1 (5 bases). This CDR3 is built from 16 residues. Trimming took off 0 bases at V and 1 base at J, with 15 bases between the two ends. CDR1 is SQVTM, CDR2 ANQGSEA, per germline. CDR3 bases: TGCAGCGTTGAAGATAGTTATTACAGGCCGAACACTGAAGCTTTCTTT. Residues: CSVEDSYYRPNTEAFF.

This clone was detected only a few times. This chain joins TRBV28 and TRBJ2-2, with D maybe TRBD1 (5 bases). Trimming left V 8 bases short and J 0 bases short, with 13 bases between. Per germline, CDR1 MDHEN and CDR2 SYDVKM. The CDR3 has 15 amino acids. The DNA of the CDR3 is TGTGCCAGCTTCGGACACGATCCGAACACCGGGGAGCTGTTTTTT. Residues: CASFGHDPNTGELFF. The full variable domain, its missing parts supplied by reference TRBV28 and TRBJ2-2, is DVKVTQSSRYLVKRTGEKVFLECVQDMDHENMFWYRQDPGLGLRLIYFSYDVKMKEKGDIPEGYSVSREKKERFSLILESASTNQTSMYLCASFGHDPNTGELFFGEGSRLTVL.

The gene calls are TRBV5-4 and TRBJ2-6; 8 nucleotides agree with TRBD1. The CDR3 covers 15 residues. Germline V gene lookup returns CDR1 SGHNT and CDR2 YYREEE (reference sequence). V was clipped by 10 bases and J by 1 base; unmatched bases: 7. Here the CDR3 DNA reads TGTGCCGCGGGACAGGACATTTCTGGGGCCAACGTCCTGACTTTC. It encodes CAAGQDISGANVLTF.